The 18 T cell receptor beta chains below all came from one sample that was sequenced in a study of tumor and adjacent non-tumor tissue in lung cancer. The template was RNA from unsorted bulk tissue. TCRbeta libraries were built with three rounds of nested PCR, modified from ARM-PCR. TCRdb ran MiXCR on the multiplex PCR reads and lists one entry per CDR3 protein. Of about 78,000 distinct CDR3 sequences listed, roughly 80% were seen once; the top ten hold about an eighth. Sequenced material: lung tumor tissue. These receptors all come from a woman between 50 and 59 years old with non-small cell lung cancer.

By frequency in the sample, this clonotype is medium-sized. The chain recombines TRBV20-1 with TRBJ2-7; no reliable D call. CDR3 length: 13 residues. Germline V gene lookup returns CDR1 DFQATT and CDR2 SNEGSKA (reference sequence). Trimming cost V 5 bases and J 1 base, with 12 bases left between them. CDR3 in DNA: TGCAGTGCTTCTTCGGTTACGTCCTACGAGCAGTACTTC. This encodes CSASSVTSYEQYF.

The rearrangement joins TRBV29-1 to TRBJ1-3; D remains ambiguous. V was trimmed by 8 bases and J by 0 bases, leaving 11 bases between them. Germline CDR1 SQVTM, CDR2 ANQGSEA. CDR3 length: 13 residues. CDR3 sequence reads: CSIWSDSGNTIYF. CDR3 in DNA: TGCAGCATCTGGTCGGACTCTGGAAACACCATATATTTT.

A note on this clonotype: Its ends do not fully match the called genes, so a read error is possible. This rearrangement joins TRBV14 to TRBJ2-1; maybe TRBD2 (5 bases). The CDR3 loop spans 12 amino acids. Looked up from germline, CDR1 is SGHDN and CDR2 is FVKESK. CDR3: CASRQGGHAKFF. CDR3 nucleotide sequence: TGTGCCAGCAGACAAGGCGGGCATGCGAAGTTCTTC.

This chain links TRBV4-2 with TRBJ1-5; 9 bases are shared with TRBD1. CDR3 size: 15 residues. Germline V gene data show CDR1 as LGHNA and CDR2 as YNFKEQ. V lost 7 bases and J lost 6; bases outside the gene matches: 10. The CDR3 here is CASIPSTGGGQPQHF. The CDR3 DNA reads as TGTGCCAGCATCCCATCTACAGGGGGCGGTCAGCCCCAGCATTTT.

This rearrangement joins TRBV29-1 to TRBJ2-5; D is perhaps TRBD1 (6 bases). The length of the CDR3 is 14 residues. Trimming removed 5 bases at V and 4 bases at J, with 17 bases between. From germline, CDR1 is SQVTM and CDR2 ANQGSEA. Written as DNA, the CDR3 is TGCAGCGTTCCAGGGCAGGGGTTTCGAGAGACCCAGTACTTC. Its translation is CSVPGQGFRETQYF.

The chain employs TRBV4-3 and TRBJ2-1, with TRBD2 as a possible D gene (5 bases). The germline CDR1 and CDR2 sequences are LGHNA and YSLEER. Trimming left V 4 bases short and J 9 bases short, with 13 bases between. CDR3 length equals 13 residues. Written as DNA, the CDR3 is TGCGCCAGCAGCCCAGGCGAAGGAGGTGAGCAGTTCTTC. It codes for CASSPGEGGEQFF.

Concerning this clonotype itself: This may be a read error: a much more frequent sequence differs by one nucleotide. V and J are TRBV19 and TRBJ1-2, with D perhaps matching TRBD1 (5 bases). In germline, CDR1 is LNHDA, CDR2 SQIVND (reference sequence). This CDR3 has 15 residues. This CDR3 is CVSTTGGGEYYGYTF. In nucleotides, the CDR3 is TGTGTCAGTACCACCGGCGGAGGGGAATACTATGGCTACACCTTC.

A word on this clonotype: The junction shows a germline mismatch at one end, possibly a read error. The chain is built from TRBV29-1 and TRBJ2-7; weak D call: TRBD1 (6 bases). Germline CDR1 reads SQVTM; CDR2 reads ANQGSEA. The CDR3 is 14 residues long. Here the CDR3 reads CSVTIRDKTYEQYF. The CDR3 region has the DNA TGCAGCGTTACCATAAGGGACAAAACCTACGAGCAATACTTC.

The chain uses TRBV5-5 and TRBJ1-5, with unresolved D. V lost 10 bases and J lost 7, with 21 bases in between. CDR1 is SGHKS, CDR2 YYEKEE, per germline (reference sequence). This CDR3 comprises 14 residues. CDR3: CAGNGRGFVQPQHF. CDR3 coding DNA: TGTGCCGGCAACGGGCGGGGTTTCGTCCAGCCCCAGCATTTT.

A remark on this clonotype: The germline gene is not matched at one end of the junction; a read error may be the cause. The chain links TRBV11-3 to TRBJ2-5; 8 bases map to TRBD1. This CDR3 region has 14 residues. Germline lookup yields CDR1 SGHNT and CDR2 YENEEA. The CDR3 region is CASSRDRSQEIQYF. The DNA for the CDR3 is TGTGCCAGCAGCCGGGACAGGAGCCAAGAGATACAGTATTTC.

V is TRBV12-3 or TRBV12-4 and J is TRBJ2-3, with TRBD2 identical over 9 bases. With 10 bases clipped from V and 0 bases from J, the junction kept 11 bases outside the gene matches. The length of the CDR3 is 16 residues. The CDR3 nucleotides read TGTGCCAACACACTGGCGGGAGGGAGTAGCACAGATACGCAGTATTTT. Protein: CANTLAGGSSTDTQYF.

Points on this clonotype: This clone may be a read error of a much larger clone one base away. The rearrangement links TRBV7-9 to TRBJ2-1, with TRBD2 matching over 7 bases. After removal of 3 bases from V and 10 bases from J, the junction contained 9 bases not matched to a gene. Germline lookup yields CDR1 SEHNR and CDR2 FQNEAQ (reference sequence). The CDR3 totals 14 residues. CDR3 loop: CASSLREQRGEQFF. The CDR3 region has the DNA TGTGCCAGCAGCTTGCGGGAGCAACGCGGGGAGCAGTTCTTC. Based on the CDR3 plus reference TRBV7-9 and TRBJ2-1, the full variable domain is DTGVSQNPRHKITKRGQNVTFRCDPISEHNRLYWYRQTLGQGPEFLTYFQNEAQLEKSRLLSDRFSAERPKGSFSTLEIQRTEQGDSAMYLCASSLREQRGEQFFGPGTRLTVL.

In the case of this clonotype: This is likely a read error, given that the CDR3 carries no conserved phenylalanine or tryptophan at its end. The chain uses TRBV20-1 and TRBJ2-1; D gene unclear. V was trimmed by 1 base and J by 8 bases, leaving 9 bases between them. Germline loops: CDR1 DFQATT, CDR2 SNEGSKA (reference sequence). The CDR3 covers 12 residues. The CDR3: CSARGVVDEQFL. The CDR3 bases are TGCAGTGCTAGAGGGGTTGTCGATGAGCAGTTCCTC.

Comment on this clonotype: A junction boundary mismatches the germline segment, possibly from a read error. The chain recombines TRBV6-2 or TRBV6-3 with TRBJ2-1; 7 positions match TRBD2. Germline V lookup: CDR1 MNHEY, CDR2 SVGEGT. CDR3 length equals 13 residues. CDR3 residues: CATASGNHNKQFF. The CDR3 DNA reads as TGTGCCACCGCGAGCGGGAACCACAATAAGCAGTTCTTC.

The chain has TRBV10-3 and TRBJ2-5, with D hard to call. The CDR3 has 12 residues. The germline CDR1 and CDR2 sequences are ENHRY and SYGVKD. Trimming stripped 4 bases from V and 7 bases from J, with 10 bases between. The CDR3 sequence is CAISGGIGTQYF. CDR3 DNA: TGTGCCATCAGTGGGGGTATAGGGACCCAGTACTTC.

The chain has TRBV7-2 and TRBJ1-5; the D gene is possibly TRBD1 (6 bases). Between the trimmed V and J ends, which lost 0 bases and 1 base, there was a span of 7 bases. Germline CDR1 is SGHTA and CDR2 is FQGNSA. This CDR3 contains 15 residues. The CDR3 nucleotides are TGTGCCAGCAGCTTAGCTGGGGGCAGCAATCAGCCCCAGCATTTT. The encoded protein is CASSLAGGSNQPQHF.

The CDR3 sequence: CASKSLTGSFVHEQFF. In DNA form, the CDR3 reads TGTGCCAGCAAGAGTCTAACAGGGTCATTTGTGCATGAGCAGTTCTTC. The rearrangement links TRBV6-1 to TRBJ2-1; TRBD1 might be the D (6 bases). With 7 bases removed from V and 8 bases from J, the gap between germline ends came to 24 bases. The germline V gene has CDR1 MNHNS and CDR2 SASEGT. This CDR3 comprises 16 residues.

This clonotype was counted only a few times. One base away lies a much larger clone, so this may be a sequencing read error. As DNA, the CDR3 is TGTGCCAGCAGTGCCTCTACGGGGCCTGCGAACACTGAAGCTTTCTTT. Its translation is CASSASTGPANTEAFF. The chain is built from TRBV28 and TRBJ1-1; maybe TRBD1 (5 bases). The CDR3 runs to 16 residues. Trimming pared 5 bases from V and 1 base from J, leaving 17 bases between. Germline CDR1 is MDHEN and CDR2 is SYDVKM.